This T cell receptor (beta chain) was documented in a study of blood T cells in healthy people across ages. Across the whole study: Template switching recovered approximately one barcoded beta molecule for every two T cells.

Note on this clonotype: What it binds is unknown. Relative to the germline gene, one junction end is altered; a read error may explain this.

Per germline, CDR1 MNHEY and CDR2 SMNVEV (reference sequence). The CDR3 is made up of 14 amino acids. Regarding the study as a whole: PBMCs left unsorted prevented a conclusive naive versus antigen-experienced comparison. Diversity figures derived from one million T cells were judged to underestimate the true value.

Sample-barcoded 5' priming and a J-beta primer mix drove a second PCR of roughly 6 to 12 cycles. In TCRdb, the 5' RACE reads were re-called with MiXCR into one record per CDR3 protein. The sample consists of around 1.5 million distinct CDR3 sequences, 42% of them appearing once. Isolated per sample were at least 7 million PBMCs. The specimen sequenced was blood. This receptor was taken from a woman under 30 in good health. The chain is built from TRBV27 and TRBJ2-3, with D hard to call. CDR3 nucleotides: TGTGCCCGCAGTCCCAATCGACCCACCCAGACGCAGTATTTT. Translation: CARSPNRPTQTQYF.